This T cell receptor (beta chain) was found in a study of shared clonotypes between healthy human individuals. About the study: Per donor, CD8 memory used one plate, CD8 naive used two, CD4 memory used three and CD4 naive used three.

This CDR3 has 14 residues. Trimming took 2 bases from V and 6 from J, leaving 11 bases between them. Germline assignment: CDR1 MNHEY and CDR2 SMNVEV (reference sequence). The naive CD8 population came from CD45RO-negative cells selected for CCR7, without terminally differentiated effector memory CD45RA+ cells. All participating donors were Caucasian adults from Nashville, Tennessee. Study-wide findings and caveats: Among non-shared clonotypes, generation probabilities were lower than among those shared by all four donors. Sampling included only blood; tissue repertoires likely differ.

A word on this clone: Its antigen remains unknown.

Generated by immunoSEQ multiplex PCR, the TCRdb table keeps only in-frame clones and is missing some. The repertoire holds around 2,100,000 clones, with around 96% as singletons. The rearrangement joins TRBV27 to TRBJ1-5; D gene uncertain. This receptor was obtained from a man in his late teens or twenties in good health. Sequencing was carried out using naive CD8+ T cells sorted from blood. This CDR3 reads CASSLIGSLQPQHF. As DNA, the CDR3 is TGTGCCAGCAGTTTAATCGGGAGCCTTCAGCCCCAGCATTTT.